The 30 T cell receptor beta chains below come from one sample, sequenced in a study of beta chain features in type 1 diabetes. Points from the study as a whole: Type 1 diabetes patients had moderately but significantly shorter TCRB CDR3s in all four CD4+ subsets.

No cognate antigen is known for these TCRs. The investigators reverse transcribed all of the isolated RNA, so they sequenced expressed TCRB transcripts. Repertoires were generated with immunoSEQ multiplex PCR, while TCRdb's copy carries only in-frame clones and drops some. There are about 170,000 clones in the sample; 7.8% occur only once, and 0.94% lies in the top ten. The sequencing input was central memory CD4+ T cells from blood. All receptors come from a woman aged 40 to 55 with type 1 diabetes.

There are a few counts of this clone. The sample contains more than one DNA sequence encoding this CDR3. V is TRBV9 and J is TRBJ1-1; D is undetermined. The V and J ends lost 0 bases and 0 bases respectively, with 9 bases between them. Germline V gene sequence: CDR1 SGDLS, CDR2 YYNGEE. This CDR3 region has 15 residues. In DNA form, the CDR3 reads TGTGCCAGCAGCGTAGGTGGAGCCATGAACACTGAAGCTTTCTTT. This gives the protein CASSVGGAMNTEAFF.

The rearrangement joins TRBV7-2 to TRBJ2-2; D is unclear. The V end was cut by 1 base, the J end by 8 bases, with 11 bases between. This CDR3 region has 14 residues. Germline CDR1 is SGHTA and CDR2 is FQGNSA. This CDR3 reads CASSLGAVGGELFF. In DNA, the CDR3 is TGTGCCAGCAGCTTAGGGGCAGTAGGAGGGGAGCTGTTTTTT.

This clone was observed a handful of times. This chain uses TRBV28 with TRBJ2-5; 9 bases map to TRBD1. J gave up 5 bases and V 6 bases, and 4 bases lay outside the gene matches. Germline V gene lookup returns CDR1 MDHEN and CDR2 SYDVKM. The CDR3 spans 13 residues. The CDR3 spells CASRDRGEETQYF. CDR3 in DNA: TGTGCCAGCAGGGACAGGGGAGAGGAGACCCAGTACTTC. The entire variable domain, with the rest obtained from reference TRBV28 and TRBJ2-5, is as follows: DVKVTQSSRYLVKRTGEKVFLECVQDMDHENMFWYRQDPGLGLRLIYFSYDVKMKEKGDIPEGYSVSREKKERFSLILESASTNQTSMYLCASRDRGEETQYFGPGTRLLVL.

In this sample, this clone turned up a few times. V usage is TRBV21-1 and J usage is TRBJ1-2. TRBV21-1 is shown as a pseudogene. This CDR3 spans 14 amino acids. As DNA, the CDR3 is TGTGCCAGCAGCAAAGTCCCGGGTTACCTACGCTACACCTTC. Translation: CASSKVPGYLRYTF.

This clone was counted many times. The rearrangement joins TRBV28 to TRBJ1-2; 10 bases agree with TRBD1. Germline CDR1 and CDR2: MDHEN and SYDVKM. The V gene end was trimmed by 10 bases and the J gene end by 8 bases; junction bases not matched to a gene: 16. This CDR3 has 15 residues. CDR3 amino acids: CATLRDRGSGRGYTF. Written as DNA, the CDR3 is TGTGCCACCCTACGGGACAGGGGAAGTGGAAGAGGCTACACCTTC.

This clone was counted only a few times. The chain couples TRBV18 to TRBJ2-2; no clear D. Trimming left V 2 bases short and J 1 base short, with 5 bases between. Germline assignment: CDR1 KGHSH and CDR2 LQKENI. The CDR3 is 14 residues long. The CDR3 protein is CASSPTRNTGELFF. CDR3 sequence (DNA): TGTGCCAGCTCACCAACACGGAACACCGGGGAGCTGTTTTTT.

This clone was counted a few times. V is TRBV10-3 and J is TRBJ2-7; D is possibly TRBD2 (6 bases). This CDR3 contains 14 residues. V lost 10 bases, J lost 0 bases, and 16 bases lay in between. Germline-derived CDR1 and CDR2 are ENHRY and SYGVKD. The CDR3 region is CATNPGLGSYEQYF. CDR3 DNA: TGTGCCACCAACCCGGGACTGGGCTCCTACGAGCAGTACTTC.

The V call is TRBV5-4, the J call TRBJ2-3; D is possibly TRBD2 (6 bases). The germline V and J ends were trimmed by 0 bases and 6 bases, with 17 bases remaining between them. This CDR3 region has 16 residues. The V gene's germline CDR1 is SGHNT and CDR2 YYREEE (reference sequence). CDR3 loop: CASSLAPSEGMDTQYF. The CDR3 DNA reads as TGTGCCAGCAGCTTGGCGCCTAGCGAGGGGATGGATACGCAGTATTTT. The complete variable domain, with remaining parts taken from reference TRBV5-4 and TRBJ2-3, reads ETGVTQSPTHLIKTRGQQVTLRCSSQSGHNTVSWYQQALGQGPQFIFQYYREEENGRGNFPPRFSGLQFPNYSSELNVNALELDDSALYLCASSLAPSEGMDTQYFGPGTRLTVL.

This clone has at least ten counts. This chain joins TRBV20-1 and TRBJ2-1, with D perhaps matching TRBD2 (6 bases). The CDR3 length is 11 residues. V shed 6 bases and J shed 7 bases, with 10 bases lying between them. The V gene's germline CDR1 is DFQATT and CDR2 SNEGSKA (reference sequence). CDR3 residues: CSAGGKNEQFF. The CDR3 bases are TGCAGTGCGGGAGGAAAAAATGAGCAGTTCTTC.

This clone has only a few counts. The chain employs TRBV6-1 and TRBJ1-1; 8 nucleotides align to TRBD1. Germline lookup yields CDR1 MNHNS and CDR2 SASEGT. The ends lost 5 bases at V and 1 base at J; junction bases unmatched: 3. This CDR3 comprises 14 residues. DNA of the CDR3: TGTGCCAGCAGTTGGACAGGGTCGAACACTGAAGCTTTCTTT. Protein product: CASSWTGSNTEAFF.

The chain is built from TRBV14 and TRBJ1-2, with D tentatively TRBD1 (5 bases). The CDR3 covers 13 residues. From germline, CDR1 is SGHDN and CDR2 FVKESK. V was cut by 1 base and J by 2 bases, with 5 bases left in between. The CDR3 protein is CASSQGQNYGYTF. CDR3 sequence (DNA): TGTGCCAGCAGCCAAGGACAGAACTATGGCTACACCTTC.

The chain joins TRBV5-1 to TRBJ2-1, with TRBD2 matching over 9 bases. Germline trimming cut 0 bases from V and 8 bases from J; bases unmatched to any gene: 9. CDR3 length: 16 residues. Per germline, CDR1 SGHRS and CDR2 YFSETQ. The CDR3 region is CASSLDAGGPGDEQFF. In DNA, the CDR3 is TGCGCCAGCAGCTTGGACGCGGGAGGGCCCGGGGATGAGCAGTTCTTC.

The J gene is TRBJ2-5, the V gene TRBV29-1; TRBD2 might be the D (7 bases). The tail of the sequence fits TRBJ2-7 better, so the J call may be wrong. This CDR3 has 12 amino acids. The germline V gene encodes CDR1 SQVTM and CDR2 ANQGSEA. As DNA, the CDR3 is TGCAGCGCATCCAGGGGAGGGGACGAGCAGTACTTC. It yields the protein CSASRGGDEQYF.

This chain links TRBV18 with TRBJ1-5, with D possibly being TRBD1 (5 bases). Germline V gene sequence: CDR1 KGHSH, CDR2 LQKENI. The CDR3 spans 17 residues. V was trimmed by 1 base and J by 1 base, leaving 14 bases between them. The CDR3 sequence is CASSPQGGGESNQPQHF. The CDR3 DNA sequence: TGTGCCAGCTCACCACAGGGCGGAGGGGAGAGCAATCAGCCCCAGCATTTT.

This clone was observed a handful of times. CDR3 protein: CASTSNPGTDNTEAFF. DNA for the CDR3: TGTGCCAGCACCTCGAACCCCGGGACAGACAACACTGAAGCTTTCTTT. The rearrangement joins TRBV28 to TRBJ1-1; TRBD1 matches at 7 bases. Germline loops: CDR1 MDHEN, CDR2 SYDVKM. V shed 7 bases and J 2 bases; nucleotides not matched to a gene: 13. The CDR3 is 16 amino acids.

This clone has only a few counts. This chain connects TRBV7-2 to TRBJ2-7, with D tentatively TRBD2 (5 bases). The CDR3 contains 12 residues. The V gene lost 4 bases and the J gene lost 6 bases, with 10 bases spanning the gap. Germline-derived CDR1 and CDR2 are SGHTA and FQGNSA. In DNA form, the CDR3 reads TGTGCCAGCAGCTGGGAGCGCGGCGAGCAGTACTTC. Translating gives CASSWERGEQYF. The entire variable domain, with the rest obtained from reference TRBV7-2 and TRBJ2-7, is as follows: GAGVSQSPSNKVTEKGKDVELRCDPISGHTALYWYRQSLGQGLEFLIYFQGNSAPDKSGLPSDRFSAERTGGSVSTLTIQRTQQEDSAVYLCASSWERGEQYFGPGTRLTVT.

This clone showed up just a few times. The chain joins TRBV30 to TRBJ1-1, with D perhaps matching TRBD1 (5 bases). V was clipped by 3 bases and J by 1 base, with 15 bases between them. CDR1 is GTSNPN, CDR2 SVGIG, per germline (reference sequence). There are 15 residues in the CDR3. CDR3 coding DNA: TGTGCCTGGAGCGTACCGGGACTCAGGAACACTGAAGCTTTCTTT. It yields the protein CAWSVPGLRNTEAFF.

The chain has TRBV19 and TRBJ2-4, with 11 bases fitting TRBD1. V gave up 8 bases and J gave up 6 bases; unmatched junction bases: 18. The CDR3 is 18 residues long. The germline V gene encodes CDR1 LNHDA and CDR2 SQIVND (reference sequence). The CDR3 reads CASAYLGTGGKGTNIQYF. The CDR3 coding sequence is TGTGCCAGTGCCTACCTGGGGACAGGGGGGAAGGGTACAAACATTCAGTACTTC.

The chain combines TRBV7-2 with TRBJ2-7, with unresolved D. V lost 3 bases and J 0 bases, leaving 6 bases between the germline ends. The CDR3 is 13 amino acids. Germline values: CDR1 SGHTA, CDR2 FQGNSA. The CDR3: CASSFVSSYEQYF. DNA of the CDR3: TGTGCCAGCAGCTTTGTGAGCTCCTACGAGCAGTACTTC.

CDR3 residues: CASSPETSGTDTQYF. The CDR3 nucleotides are TGTGCCAGCTCACCAGAGACGAGCGGCACAGATACGCAGTATTTT. The chain links TRBV18 to TRBJ2-3; D is uncertain. The V gene lost 2 bases and the J gene lost 1 base, with 10 bases spanning the gap. CDR1 is KGHSH, CDR2 LQKENI, per germline. This CDR3 has 15 amino acids.

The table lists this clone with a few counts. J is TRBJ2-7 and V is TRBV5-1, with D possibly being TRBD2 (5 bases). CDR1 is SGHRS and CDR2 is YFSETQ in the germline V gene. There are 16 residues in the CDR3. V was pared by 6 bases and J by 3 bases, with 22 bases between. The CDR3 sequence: CASTIGNSAINYEQYF. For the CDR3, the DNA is TGCGCCAGCACCATCGGGAACAGCGCAATAAACTACGAGCAGTACTTC.

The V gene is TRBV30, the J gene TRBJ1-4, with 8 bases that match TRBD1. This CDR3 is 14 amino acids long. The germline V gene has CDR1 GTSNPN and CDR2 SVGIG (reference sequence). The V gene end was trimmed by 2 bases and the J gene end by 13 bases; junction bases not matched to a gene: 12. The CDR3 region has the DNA TGTGCCTGGAGTTACCGGGACAGGAACGGCCGACTGTTTTTT. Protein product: CAWSYRDRNGRLFF. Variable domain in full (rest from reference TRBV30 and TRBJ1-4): SQTIHQWPATLVQPVGSPLSLECTVEGTSNPNLYWYRQAAGRGLQLLFYSVGIGQISSEVPQNLSASRPQDRQFILSSKKLLLSDSGFYLCAWSYRDRNGRLFFGSGTQLSVL.

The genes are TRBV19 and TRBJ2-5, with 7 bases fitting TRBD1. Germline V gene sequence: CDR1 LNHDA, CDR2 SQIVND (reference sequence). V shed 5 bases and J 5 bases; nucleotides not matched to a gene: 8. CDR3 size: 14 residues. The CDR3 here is CASSYETGSETQYF. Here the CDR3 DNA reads TGTGCCAGTAGTTACGAGACAGGGTCGGAGACCCAGTACTTC.

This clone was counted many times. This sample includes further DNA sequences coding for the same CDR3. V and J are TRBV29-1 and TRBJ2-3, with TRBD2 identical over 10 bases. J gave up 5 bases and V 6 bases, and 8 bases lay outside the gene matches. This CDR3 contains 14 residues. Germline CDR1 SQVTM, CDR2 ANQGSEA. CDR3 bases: TGCAGCGTCGCCAGCGGGAGGGCTGGAGATACGCAGTATTTT. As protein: CSVASGRAGDTQYF.

The CDR3 region is CAWTGGQETQYF. CDR3 sequence (DNA): TGTGCCTGGACAGGGGGCCAGGAGACCCAGTACTTC. The V gene is TRBV30, the J gene TRBJ2-5, with 8 bases aligning to TRBD1. The V segment lost 4 bases and the J segment 5 bases; nucleotides outside the gene matches: 3. The CDR3 totals 12 residues. CDR1 is GTSNPN, CDR2 SVGIG, per germline (reference sequence).

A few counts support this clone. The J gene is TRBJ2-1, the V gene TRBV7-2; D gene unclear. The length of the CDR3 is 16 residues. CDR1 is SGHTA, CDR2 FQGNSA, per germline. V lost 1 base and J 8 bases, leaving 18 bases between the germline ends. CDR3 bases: TGTGCCAGCAGCTTAGGTGGTCTCCCCCCCTATGATGAGCAGTTCTTC. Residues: CASSLGGLPPYDEQFF.

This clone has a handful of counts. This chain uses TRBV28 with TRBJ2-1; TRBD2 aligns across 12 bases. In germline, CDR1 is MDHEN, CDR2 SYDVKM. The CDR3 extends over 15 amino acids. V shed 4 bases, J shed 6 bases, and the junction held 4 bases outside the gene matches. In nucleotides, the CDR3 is TGTGCCAGCAGTTCTCCTAGCGGGGGGGCCAATGAGCAGTTCTTC. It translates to CASSSPSGGANEQFF.

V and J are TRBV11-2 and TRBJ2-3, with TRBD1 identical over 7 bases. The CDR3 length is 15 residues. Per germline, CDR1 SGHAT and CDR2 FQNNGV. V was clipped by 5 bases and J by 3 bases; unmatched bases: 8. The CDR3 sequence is CASSERAGGTDTQYF. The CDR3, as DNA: TGTGCCAGCAGCGAGAGGGCAGGGGGAACAGATACGCAGTATTTT. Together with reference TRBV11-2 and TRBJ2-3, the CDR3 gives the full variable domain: EAGVAQSPRYKIIEKRQSVAFWCNPISGHATLYWYQQILGQGPKLLIQFQNNGVVDDSQLPKDRFSAERLKGVDSTLKIQPAKLEDSAVYLCASSERAGGTDTQYFGPGTRLTVL.

The CDR3 sequence: CAISEVVGRSEQFF. As DNA, the CDR3 is TGTGCCATCAGTGAGGTAGTGGGGCGGAGTGAGCAGTTCTTC. The rearrangement links TRBV10-3 to TRBJ2-1; D possibly corresponds to TRBD1 (5 bases). The CDR3 loop spans 14 amino acids. V lost 2 bases, J lost 9 bases, and 14 bases lay in between. Germline V gives CDR1 ENHRY, CDR2 SYGVKD.

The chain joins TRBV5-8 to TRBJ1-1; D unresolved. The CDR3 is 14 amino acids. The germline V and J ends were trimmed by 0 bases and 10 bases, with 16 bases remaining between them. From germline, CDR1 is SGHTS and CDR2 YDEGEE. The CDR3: CASSLVWATPGAFF. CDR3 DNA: TGTGCCAGCAGCTTGGTATGGGCGACACCCGGAGCTTTCTTT.